The next 11 T cell receptor beta chains were all read from a single sample in a study of T cells expressing NK-cell markers. Reanalyzing the 5' RACE reads, TCRdb keeps one entry per CDR3 protein, without DNA. This table lists some 280,000 distinct CDR3 sequences. The source material was blood T cells: a sorted CD56 or NKG2C T cell subset, CD4+ or CD8+ T cells, or bulk PBMC T cells (not recorded which). The receptors come from a man younger than 35 in good health.

The V and J genes are TRBV29-1 and TRBJ1-2. The CDR3 has 12 amino acids. The V gene's germline CDR1 is SQVTM and CDR2 ANQGSEA. The CDR3 sequence: CSVEDSNDGYTF.

J is TRBJ2-1 and V is TRBV12-3 or TRBV12-4; TCRdb calls TRBD2, which cannot be checked without DNA. The CDR3 extends over 17 amino acids. The CDR3 sequence: CASSLVTSGRPYNEQFF.

The chain carries TRBV29-1 and TRBJ1-4; checking the TCRdb D call of TRBD1 is not possible without DNA. This CDR3 comprises 17 residues. In germline, CDR1 is SQVTM, CDR2 ANQGSEA. Here the CDR3 reads CSVEVLGDPTVGEKLFF.

The genes are TRBV5-1 and TRBJ2-2; TCRdb's D gene call, TRBD1, goes unchecked for lack of DNA. Germline lookup yields CDR1 SGHRS and CDR2 YFSETQ. The CDR3 extends over 15 amino acids. The chain's CDR3 is CASSLRTVATGELFF.

This chain joins TRBV7-9 and TRBJ2-2; TCRdb proposes TRBD1, but this gene call is untestable without DNA. Germline lookup yields CDR1 SEHNR and CDR2 FQNEAQ (reference sequence). The length of the CDR3 is 15 residues. This chain's CDR3 is CASSQPGTGAGELFF.

Here the CDR3 reads CASSQDFFLGANTGELFF. The gene calls are TRBV4-2 and TRBJ2-2. The CDR3 sequence is 18 residues long. Germline CDR1 and CDR2: LGHNA and YNFKEQ.

The chain carries TRBV18 and TRBJ2-7; TCRdb indicates TRBD2, and absent DNA this call remains unverified. The CDR3 covers 16 residues. Germline CDR1 KGHSH, CDR2 LQKENI. CDR3 amino acids: CASSRTRLAGVDEQYF.

CDR3: CSVHESRVRGYEQYF. V gene TRBV29-1 combines with J gene TRBJ2-7; no DNA is available, so the TRBD1 call from TCRdb remains unchecked. Per germline, CDR1 SQVTM and CDR2 ANQGSEA. This CDR3 is 15 amino acids long.

The gene calls are TRBV7-2 and TRBJ1-6; TCRdb proposes TRBD1, but this gene call is untestable without DNA. The CDR3 sequence is 14 residues long. Germline CDR1 SGHTA, CDR2 FQGNSA. The CDR3 sequence: CASSSRGAHSPLHF. Based on the CDR3 plus reference TRBV7-2 and TRBJ1-6, the full variable domain is GAGVSQSPSNKVTEKGKDVELRCDPISGHTALYWYRQSLGQGLEFLIYFQGNSAPDKSGLPSDRFSAERTGGSVSTLTIQRTQQEDSAVYLCASSSRGAHSPLHFGNGTRLTVT.

The rearrangement uses TRBV24-1 and TRBJ1-1; TCRdb proposes TRBD1, but this gene call is untestable without DNA. The CDR3 consists of 15 residues. Germline V gene lookup returns CDR1 KGHDR and CDR2 SFDVKD. CDR3 sequence reads: CATSDPQGGTTEAFF.

The J gene is TRBJ2-3, the V gene TRBV29-1; TCRdb picks TRBD2, but there is no DNA to check that call. CDR3 length: 14 residues. Germline V gene data show CDR1 as SQVTM and CDR2 as ANQGSEA. CDR3 sequence reads: CSATAGPSPDTQYF.